This TCR beta chain emerged from a study of shared clonotypes between healthy human individuals. Study-level background: Each donor contributed plates that comprised three CD4 naive, three CD4 memory, two CD8 naive and one CD8 memory.

General study results and limits: Researchers sampled only blood; tissue repertoires likely differ.

A remark on this clone: Its antigen is undetermined. Within the sample, other DNA sequences also encode this same CDR3.

Several immunoSEQ plates held equal portions of the genomic DNA taken from each subset. Produced via immunoSEQ multiplex PCR; TCRdb's table is partial and in-frame only. The sample comprises nearly 1,000,000 clones, approximately 76% of which are singletons, and about 1.5% rests with the top ten. This CDR3 has 14 residues. Trimming pared 0 bases from V and 7 bases from J, leaving 9 bases between. Germline lookup yields CDR1 ENHRY and CDR2 SYGVKD. The V gene is TRBV10-3, the J gene TRBJ1-4, with D maybe TRBD1 (5 bases). Sample: memory CD4+ T cells sorted from blood. The sample's subset: CD45RA-negative fraction. The sequence was collected from a man between 18 and 29 years old in good health. The CDR3 reads CAISESGAGEKLFF. CDR3 coding DNA: TGTGCCATCAGTGAGTCTGGGGCGGGTGAAAAACTGTTTTTT.